This T cell receptor beta chain stems from a study of shared clonotypes between healthy human individuals (dated by TCRdb to the early 2020s). Study-wide context: A couple of women and a few men aged 18 to 49 years were included in the cohort. Different laboratories and diverse techniques were used to prepare libraries and sequence TCR repertoires, to increase sequencing depth and limit assay-specific biases. For each donor, CD4 naive and CD4 memory were each given three plates, CD8 naive was given two plates, and CD8 memory was given one plate. Blood TCR repertoires of five healthy adults were deeply sequenced to estimate repertoire size and the extent of clonotype sharing between individuals. Per donor, leukapheresis produced somewhere between about 0.85 and 10 billion PBMCs. Overall study results and their limits: The small number of donors limited the genetic and exposure-history diversity represented. Across a few donors, roughly 5.4% of naive CD4, more than 3% of naive CD8, 2.3% of memory CD4, and 0.4% of memory CD8 clonotypes were shared. Naive subsets generally had larger estimated clonotype richness than memory subsets did. Higher generation probabilities were observed for clonotypes shared by all four sorted-subset donors than for non-shared clonotypes. Incomplete sequencing was indicated by rarefaction of sorted-subset datasets, despite the large sequencing depth. Only blood was sampled, and tissue TCR repertoires likely differ from those in blood. Based on pairwise subsampling, the degree of clonotype sharing among donors was expected to be affected by sequencing depth.

The V end loses 0 bases and the J end loses 1 base, and a stretch of 5 bases separates them. The CDR3 spans 14 residues, from the cysteine through the phenylalanine. Of the read, only the CDR3 DNA is kept; its 42 bases are in frame from base 1. The germline V gene encodes CDR1 LNHNV and CDR2 YYDKDF (reference sequence). As concerns this clone: Its binding antigen is unknown. One base away there is no much larger clone; base qualities are not given. The same CDR3 is also encoded by other DNA sequences in this sample.

CD8 naive samples were obtained by positive selection for CCR7 among CD45RO-negative cells, yielding a CD45RA+CCR7+ population from which TemRA cells were excluded. The donors were healthy, HIV-negative adults who had no recently reported acute infections or vaccinations. Every donor was a Caucasian adult living in Nashville, Tennessee, USA. After blood collection by leukapheresis, PBMCs were isolated using Ficoll-Histopaque density gradient centrifugation and then cryopreserved in the vapor phase of liquid nitrogen. Purity and quantity of every magnetically sorted T cell population were checked by analytical flow cytometry. From each sorted fraction, genomic DNA was isolated and quantified by UV absorbance on a Nanodrop 2000c. Using the deep immunoSEQ assay, TCR CDR3 regions were amplified from genomic DNA by multiplex PCR. For each cell subset, the extracted genomic DNA was distributed evenly across all wells of several immunoSEQ 96-well plates, and each plate served as one replicate. For sorted subsets, each replicate PCR was loaded with about 0.2 ug genomic DNA, equivalent to about 33,000 T cell genomes. The purified libraries were quantified using a Qubit 3.0 fluorometer, sized with a Bioanalyzer 2100, and then quantified again using the KAPA Library Quantification kit. Every immunoSEQ 96-well plate was sequenced on a separate single-read 150-cycle Illumina NextSeq 550 flow cell. In the authors' own workflow: Because the immunoSEQ output included only junctional sequences and no quality scores, the filtering could not be the same as the filtering used for full-length reads. To assign V/J genes and CDR3, sequences were annotated using PyIR, a Python wrapper for IgBLAST v1.9, with IMGT germline references. Reads were removed for weak V/J assignments (E-value above 1e-6), missing CDR3, stop codons, out-of-frame junctions, or ambiguous translated residues. V3J clonotypes were defined by identical inferred V gene, J gene, and CDR3 amino acid sequence. The percentage overlap between two repertoires was calculated by dividing the number of shared unique clonotypes by the size of the smaller repertoire. Repertoire richness was assessed with RTK rarefaction, the Chao1 estimator, and Recon v2.1 estimates of unobserved clonotypes. Generation probabilities for all TCRbeta clonotypes obtained by the gDNA method from a few donors were computed using OLGA. The source is immuneACCESS, and TCRdb retained only in-frame sequences with V and J called. Part of the clones is not carried over; for the studies checked, unresolved V genes explain less than half of this, and the remainder is unexplained. The D gene and trimming were derived from the DNA, and the V and J assignments and clone size from that table. Counted in this sample were roughly 850,000 clones; around 96% of them appeared once. The biggest ten clones account for around 0.25% of the sample.

Here the chain combines TRBV15 and TRBJ2-3; no D gene call is confident. Sequencing was done on a sample of naive CD8+ T cells sorted from blood. In light of the paper, this sample's cell subset or site label describes: CD45RA+CCR7+. The clonotype comes from a young man in good health. The CDR3 here reads CATSRDRRTDTQYF. The DNA sequence is TGTGCCACCAGCAGAGATCGGCGCACAGATACGCAGTATTTT.